The 28 T cell receptor beta chains below come from one sample, sequenced in a study of cytomegalovirus exposure and HLA in healthy donors. PCR primers comprised 60 Vbeta and 13 Jbeta primers. The assay was immunoSEQ multiplex PCR, and TCRdb's table has in-frame clones only and misses some. The table has over 120,000 clones, less than 85% seen once; the top ten hold roughly 4.5%. Sequenced sample: PBMCs. Receptors were obtained from a man aged 18 to 29 in good health and CMV-seropositive.

This chain joins TRBV5-5 and TRBJ1-2; the match to TRBD1 covers 8 bases. This CDR3 spans 15 amino acids. Germline CDR1 is SGHKS and CDR2 is YYEKEE (reference sequence). The ends lost 3 bases at V and 2 bases at J; junction bases unmatched: 6. In DNA form, the CDR3 reads TGTGCCAGCAGCTCGGCTCCAGGGGGCAACTATGGCTACACCTTC. This gives the protein CASSSAPGGNYGYTF.

This chain uses TRBV27 with TRBJ1-2; a weak D match, TRBD1 (5 bases). This CDR3 is built from 16 residues. V was trimmed by 2 bases and J by 7 bases, leaving 20 bases between them. Germline V gene data show CDR1 as MNHEY and CDR2 as SMNVEV (reference sequence). As DNA, the CDR3 is TGTGCCAGCAGTTTAGTTTCGGGACTGTCGGGAGGTGGCTACACCTTC. Protein sequence: CASSLVSGLSGGGYTF.

This chain connects TRBV19 to TRBJ1-1; the D gene is possibly TRBD1 (5 bases). The germline CDR1 and CDR2 sequences are LNHDA and SQIVND (reference sequence). The V and J ends lost 2 bases and 7 bases respectively, with 14 bases between them. The CDR3 contains 14 residues. The DNA for the CDR3 is TGTGCCAGTAGTATAAGGGGAGGGCGGTATGAAGCTTTCTTT. This codes for CASSIRGGRYEAFF.

This clone was counted only a few times. The V call is TRBV29-1, the J call TRBJ2-3, with 11 bases matching TRBD1. Trimming at V came to 6 bases and at J to 1 base, leaving 9 bases not matched to a gene. The V gene's germline CDR1 is SQVTM and CDR2 ANQGSEA. CDR3 size: 16 residues. Written as DNA, the CDR3 is TGCAGCGTGGCCGGGACAGGGGGGATCGGCACAGATACGCAGTATTTT. This encodes CSVAGTGGIGTDTQYF.

J is TRBJ1-4 and V is TRBV5-1; D is unresolved. V was pared by 5 bases and J by 0 bases, with 14 bases between. CDR1 is SGHRS and CDR2 is YFSETQ in the germline V gene. The CDR3 runs to 16 residues. The DNA for the CDR3 is TGCGCCAGCAGTTGGGCGGGGTCTGCAACTAATGAAAAACTGTTTTTT. Residues: CASSWAGSATNEKLFF.

This clone has a single count. This rearrangement joins TRBV5-6 to TRBJ2-7; 7 positions agree with TRBD1. This CDR3 region has 14 residues. Germline values: CDR1 SGHDT, CDR2 YYEEEE. V shed 1 base and J 1 base; nucleotides not matched to a gene: 2. CDR3 nucleotides: TGTGCCAGCAGCTTGATCAGGGGGTCCTACGAGCAGTACTTC. Translated: CASSLIRGSYEQYF.

This chain joins TRBV6-6 and TRBJ1-5; D unclear. This CDR3 is 14 amino acids long. The V end lost 7 bases, the J end lost 5 bases, and 15 bases lay between the germline ends. Germline loops: CDR1 MNHNY, CDR2 SVGAGI (reference sequence). CDR3 nucleotides: TGTGCCAGCACCAGAAGGGAGGCGCATCAGCCCCAGCATTTT. Translation: CASTRREAHQPQHF.

This clone was seen a few times. The rearrangement joins TRBV7-6 to TRBJ1-2, with TRBD1 matching 7 bases. The length of the CDR3 is 14 residues. Trimming at V came to 2 bases and at J to 2 bases, leaving 2 bases not matched to a gene. CDR1 and CDR2 (germline): SGHVS, FNYEAQ. CDR3 sequence: CASSLSGGNYGYTF. The CDR3 nucleotides are TGTGCCAGCAGCTTATCAGGGGGAAACTATGGCTACACCTTC. The variable domain in full, completed from reference TRBV7-6 and TRBJ1-2, reads GAGVSQSPRYKVTKRGQDVALRCDPISGHVSLYWYRQALGQGPEFLTYFNYEAQQDKSGLPNDRFSAERPEGSISTLTIQRTEQRDSAMYRCASSLSGGNYGYTFGSGTRLTVV.

J is TRBJ2-6 and V is TRBV6-5; TRBD2 aligns across 7 bases. Looked up from germline, CDR1 is MNHEY and CDR2 is SVGAGI. The J segment lost 0 bases and the V segment lost 2 bases, leaving 1 base of the junction unmatched. The CDR3 loop spans 16 amino acids. The CDR3 region has the DNA TGTGCCAGCAGTTACGGGGGGGGCTCTGGGGCCAACGTCCTGACTTTC. Protein: CASSYGGGSGANVLTF.

The chain has TRBV10-1 and TRBJ1-3; 7 nucleotides match TRBD1. Looked up from germline, CDR1 is WNHNN and CDR2 is SYGVQD (reference sequence). This CDR3 region has 15 residues. J gave up 1 base and V 6 bases, and 6 bases lay outside the gene matches. CDR3: CASRRGPPSGNTIYF. CDR3 sequence (DNA): TGCGCCAGCAGGAGGGGGCCTCCATCTGGAAACACCATATATTTT.

In its sample, this clone was seen a few times. The V gene is TRBV5-8, the J gene TRBJ1-5, with 7 nucleotides matching TRBD1. The CDR3 has 16 residues. The V gene end was trimmed by 2 bases and the J gene end by 4 bases; junction bases not matched to a gene: 9. Looked up from germline, CDR1 is SGHTS and CDR2 is YDEGEE. The DNA for the CDR3 is TGTGCCAGCAGCTTTCACAGGGGTCGCCTTAATCAGCCCCAGCATTTT. Translation: CASSFHRGRLNQPQHF. Full variable domain (missing parts from reference TRBV5-8 and TRBJ1-5): EAGVTQSPTHLIKTRGQQATLRCSPISGHTSVYWYQQALGLGLQFLLWYDEGEERNRGNFPPRFSGRQFPNYSSELNVNALELEDSALYLCASSFHRGRLNQPQHFGDGTRLSIL.

The CDR3: CASSYSMGGGDQPQHF. CDR3 nucleotides: TGTGCCAGCAGTTACTCGATGGGGGGTGGCGATCAGCCCCAGCATTTT. V is TRBV6-6 and J is TRBJ1-5, with a tentative D call TRBD1 (5 bases). The germline V and J ends were trimmed by 0 bases and 5 bases, with 14 bases remaining between them. The CDR3 has 16 amino acids. The germline CDR1 and CDR2 sequences are MNHNY and SVGAGI (reference sequence).

J is TRBJ2-3 and V is TRBV29-1, with 9 bases identical to TRBD2. This CDR3 has 17 amino acids. Germline-derived CDR1 and CDR2 are SQVTM and ANQGSEA. V dropped 2 bases and J dropped 3; count of bases not matched to a gene: 12. The DNA of the CDR3 is TGCAGCGTTGAATACAGCGGGAGGATCAGAAGGACAGATACGCAGTATTTT. Protein product: CSVEYSGRIRRTDTQYF.

J is TRBJ2-7 and V is TRBV6-5; perhaps TRBD1 as D (5 bases). The ends were cut back, 7 bases at V and 4 bases at J, with 11 bases in the middle. Germline V gene sequence: CDR1 MNHEY, CDR2 SVGAGI. The CDR3 has 12 residues. CDR3 region: CASTRTKYEQYF. CDR3 in DNA: TGTGCCAGCACAAGGACAAAATACGAGCAGTACTTC.

V gene TRBV11-3 combines with J gene TRBJ2-7; tentative D call: TRBD2 (5 bases). Looked up from germline, CDR1 is SGHNT and CDR2 is YENEEA. Trimming removed 2 bases from V and 4 bases from J, with 6 bases in between. There are 12 residues in the CDR3. Written as DNA, the CDR3 is TGTGCCAGCAGCTTAACGGGGTACGAGCAGTACTTC. This translates into CASSLTGYEQYF.

This clone was recorded only once. This chain connects TRBV27 to TRBJ2-7, with 7 bases that match TRBD2. With V trimmed by 8 bases and J by 6 bases, 10 bases remained unmatched. CDR3 length equals 13 residues. Germline values: CDR1 MNHEY, CDR2 SMNVEV (reference sequence). The CDR3 coding sequence is TGTGCCAGCTTTACCCTCGGCGGGAGCGAGCAGTACTTC. Encoded protein: CASFTLGGSEQYF.

The chain joins TRBV19 to TRBJ1-1; tentative D call: TRBD1 (6 bases). The germline gives CDR1 LNHDA, CDR2 SQIVND (reference sequence). The V end lost 4 bases, the J end lost 0 bases, and 12 bases lay between the germline ends. The CDR3 extends over 15 amino acids. The CDR3 sequence: CASSRTGTMNTEAFF. The CDR3 DNA reads TGTGCCAGTAGTAGAACAGGGACGATGAACACTGAAGCTTTCTTT.

The chain combines TRBV28 with TRBJ1-2; maybe TRBD1 (5 bases). CDR1 is MDHEN and CDR2 is SYDVKM in the germline V gene. The CDR3 totals 12 residues. Trimming pared 5 bases from V and 5 bases from J, leaving 9 bases between. CDR3 bases: TGTGCCAGCAGTCGGGACTTTTATGGCTACACCTTC. Its translation is CASSRDFYGYTF.

This clone has more than one count but fewer than ten. The chain links TRBV6-5 to TRBJ2-1, with 7 bases that match TRBD2. Per the germline V gene, CDR1 is MNHEY and CDR2 is SVGAGI. The trim removed 1 base at V and 7 bases at J, leaving 7 bases unmatched. This CDR3 contains 15 residues. CDR3 nucleotide sequence: TGTGCCAGCAGTTACTTCGGGAGGCTAAGAAATGAGCAGTTCTTC. This codes for CASSYFGRLRNEQFF.

CDR3 protein: CASSLELAGGGGQFF. The CDR3 DNA follows: TGTGCCAGCAGCTTGGAACTAGCGGGAGGGGGGGGGCAGTTCTTC. V usage is TRBV5-4 and J usage is TRBJ2-1; 13 bases map to TRBD2. Germline CDR1 reads SGHNT; CDR2 reads YYREEE (reference sequence). The ends lost 0 bases at V and 12 bases at J; junction bases unmatched: 6. This CDR3 spans 15 amino acids.

The V gene is TRBV30, the J gene TRBJ2-7; 12 positions match TRBD2. The V gene's germline CDR1 is GTSNPN and CDR2 SVGIG (reference sequence). The ends lost 2 bases at V and 6 bases at J; junction bases unmatched: 14. The CDR3 spans 17 residues. The CDR3 region has the DNA TGTGCCTGGAGTAGGCTGCTAGCGGGAGGGCCTTCTTTCGAGCAGTACTTC. As protein: CAWSRLLAGGPSFEQYF.

This clone was picked up a small number of times. The genes are TRBV5-6 and TRBJ2-7; the D gene is possibly TRBD1 (6 bases). The CDR3 contains 14 residues. Looked up from germline, CDR1 is SGHDT and CDR2 is YYEEEE. V shed 0 bases and J shed 4 bases, with 11 bases lying between them. CDR3 in amino acids: CASSLVGQMYEQYF. In nucleotides, the CDR3 is TGTGCCAGCAGCTTGGTAGGACAGATGTACGAGCAGTACTTC. Supplemented by reference TRBV5-6 and TRBJ2-7, the full variable domain reads DAGVTQSPTHLIKTRGQQVTLRCSPKSGHDTVSWYQQALGQGPQFIFQYYEEEERQRGNFPDRFSGHQFPNYSSELNVNALLLGDSALYLCASSLVGQMYEQYFGPGTRLTVT.

The V call is TRBV7-9, the J call TRBJ1-2; D is possibly TRBD1 (5 bases). CDR3 size: 15 residues. Trimming removed 0 bases at V and 6 bases at J, with 14 bases between. Germline V gene data show CDR1 as SEHNR and CDR2 as FQNEAQ (reference sequence). The CDR3 DNA reads as TGTGCCAGCAGCTTAGCGGGAGGGGCCGGTCATGGCTACACCTTC. The encoded protein is CASSLAGGAGHGYTF.

This chain links TRBV7-8 with TRBJ1-6; no definite D call. The CDR3 is 11 amino acids. Germline V lookup: CDR1 SGHVS, CDR2 FQNEAQ. Trimming stripped 7 bases from V and 10 bases from J, with 8 bases between. The CDR3 DNA follows: TGTGCCAGCACTAGTGGCTCACCCCTCCACTTT. As protein: CASTSGSPLHF.

The V and J genes are TRBV28 and TRBJ1-2; maybe TRBD1 (5 bases). V lost 6 bases and J 8 bases, leaving 13 bases between the germline ends. Germline V lookup: CDR1 MDHEN, CDR2 SYDVKM. This CDR3 has 12 residues. CDR3 coding DNA: TGTGCCAGCAGCCTCAGGGAATTAGGCTACACCTTC. It encodes CASSLRELGYTF.

This chain links TRBV7-9 with TRBJ1-3; D remains unclear. This CDR3 comprises 14 residues. CDR1 and CDR2 (germline): SEHNR, FQNEAQ (reference sequence). V shed 5 bases and J shed 0 bases, with 8 bases lying between them. CDR3 nucleotide sequence: TGTGCCAGCAGCCCAGGATTCTCTGGAAACACCATATATTTT. It translates to CASSPGFSGNTIYF.

This clone was recorded once. The CDR3 nucleotides are TGCGCCAGCAGCTTGACTAGCGGGGGGGCAGATACGCAGTATTTT. Its protein product is CASSLTSGGADTQYF. This sequence joins TRBV5-1 and TRBJ2-3, with TRBD2 matching over 13 bases. Unmatched junction bases numbered 0, after V lost 1 base and J lost 4 bases. The V gene's germline CDR1 is SGHRS and CDR2 YFSETQ. The CDR3 covers 15 residues.

DNA for the CDR3: TGTGCCAGCAGCCCAGGACAGGCCGCTAATCAGCCCCAGCATTTT. As protein: CASSPGQAANQPQHF. The genes are TRBV4-2 and TRBJ1-5, with TRBD1 matching 7 bases. This CDR3 region has 15 residues. V shed 4 bases, J shed 4 bases, and the junction held 7 bases outside the gene matches. Germline V gene sequence: CDR1 LGHNA, CDR2 YNFKEQ.